This note documents a single T cell receptor beta chain sequence. The CDR3 runs to 14 residues. With 6 bases removed from V and 5 bases from J, the gap between germline ends came to 17 bases. Germline V gene sequence: CDR1 MNHEY, CDR2 SVGAGI. This entry belongs to a study of blood T cell repertoires in COVID-19. Whole-study context: Sources were T cells, B-cell-depleted T cells, or PBMCs; the material itself was cDNA or gDNA.

How the authors handled the data: Reference gene primer amplification yielded estimated nucleated cell counts. The assay was immunoSEQ multiplex PCR, and TCRdb's table has in-frame clones only and misses some. V and J calls and clone size are copied from that table; D and trimming were computed from the DNA. The sample has 43,000 or so clones, over 75% seen once. Sequences were obtained from peripheral blood. The receptor's source is a woman aged 60 to 75 with acute or convalescent COVID-19. This chain connects TRBV6-5 to TRBJ2-7; D is perhaps TRBD1 (5 bases). CDR3 nucleotides: TGTGCCAGCAGCCTTTCCAGGGCAAGCGACGAGCAGTACTTC. This translates into CASSLSRASDEQYF.